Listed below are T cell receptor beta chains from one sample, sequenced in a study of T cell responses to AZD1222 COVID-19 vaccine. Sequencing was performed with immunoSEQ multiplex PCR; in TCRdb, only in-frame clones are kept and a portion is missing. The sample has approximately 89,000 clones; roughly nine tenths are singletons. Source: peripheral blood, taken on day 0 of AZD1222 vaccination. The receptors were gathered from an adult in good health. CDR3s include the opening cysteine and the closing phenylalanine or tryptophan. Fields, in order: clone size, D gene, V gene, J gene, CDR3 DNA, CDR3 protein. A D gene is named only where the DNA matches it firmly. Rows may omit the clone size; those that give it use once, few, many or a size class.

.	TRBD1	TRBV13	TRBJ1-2	TGTGCCAGCAGCTTAAATTGGGGGAGGACAGGCTTC	CASSLNWGRTGF
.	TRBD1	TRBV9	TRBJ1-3	TGTGCCAGCAGCGTCCAGGGGGCTTGGGGAAACACCATATATTTT	CASSVQGAWGNTIYF
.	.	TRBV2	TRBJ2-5	TGTGCCAGCAGGATAGGGGGGGACCCGGGGGAGACCCAGTACTTC	CASRIGGDPGETQYF
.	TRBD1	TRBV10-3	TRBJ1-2	TGTGCCATCAGTGAGTTGGAGGGGGCGGGTGGCTACACCTTC	CAISELEGAGGYTF
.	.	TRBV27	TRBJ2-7	TGTGCCAGCAGTTCCCTATCGAATTCAGGAGGGAGCTCCTACGAGCAGTACTTC	CASSSLSNSGGSSYEQYF
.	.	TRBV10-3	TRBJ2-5	TGTGCCATCAGTGAGTCCCAAAATACGGGAAGGGAGACCCAGTACTTC	CAISESQNTGRETQYF
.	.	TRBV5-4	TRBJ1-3	TGTGCCAGCAGTGACGGGATCCCCTCTGGAAACACCATATATTTT	CASSDGIPSGNTIYF
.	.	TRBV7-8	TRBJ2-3	TGTGCCAGCAGCTTATATAGAGGCACAGATACGCAGTATTTT	CASSLYRGTDTQYF
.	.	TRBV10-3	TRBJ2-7	TGTGCCATCAGTCAACCAAGCGGGTCCTACGAGCAGTACTTC	CAISQPSGSYEQYF
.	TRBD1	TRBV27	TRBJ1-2	TGTGCCAGCAGTTTAATCAGGGGGTCTGGCTACACCTTC	CASSLIRGSGYTF
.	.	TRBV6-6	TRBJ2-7	TGTGCCAGCCGCGCCGGGTCCTCCTACGAGCAGTACTTC	CASRAGSSYEQYF
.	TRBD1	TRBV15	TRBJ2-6	TGTGCCACCAGCAGAGATATCGGGACAGGGTCGGGGGCCAACGTCCTGACTTTC	CATSRDIGTGSGANVLTF
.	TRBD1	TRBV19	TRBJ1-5	TGTGCCAGTAGTCCTTTAGGGACAGGGAAGGGCAATCAGCCCCAGCATTTT	CASSPLGTGKGNQPQHF
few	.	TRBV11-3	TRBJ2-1	TGTGCCAGCAGCCCGGCGGGACTTTCCAATGAGCAGTTCTTC	CASSPAGLSNEQFF
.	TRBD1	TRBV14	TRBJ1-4	TGTGCCAGCAGCGAGGGACAGTCGAGGCTGGCCCGGCCTAAACTGTTTTTT	CASSEGQSRLARPKLFF
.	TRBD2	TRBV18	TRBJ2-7	TGTGCCAGCTCACCACTAGGACTAGCGGGAGGCTACGAGCAGTACTTC	CASSPLGLAGGYEQYF
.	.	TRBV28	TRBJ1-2	TGTGCCAGCAGTTCCCCAGGGACGGGCTATGGCTACACCTTC	CASSSPGTGYGYTF
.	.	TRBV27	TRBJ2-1	TGTGCCAGCAGTTTCGGGGGTCGTGAGCAGTTCTTC	CASSFGGREQFF
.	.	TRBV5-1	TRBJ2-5	TGCGCCAGCAGCTTGAATGGGATTCAACTCCAAGAGACCCAGTACTTC	CASSLNGIQLQETQYF
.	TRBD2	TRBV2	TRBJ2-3	TGTGCCAGCAGCGTTAGCGGGACTACCACAGATACGCAGTATTTT	CASSVSGTTTDTQYF
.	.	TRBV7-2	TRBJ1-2	TGTGCCAGCAGCTTAGCTCCAAACTATGGCTACACCTTC	CASSLAPNYGYTF
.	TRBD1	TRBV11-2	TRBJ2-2	TGTGCCAGCAGCTTAGAATTGGGACGGAGGGACAGGGGCACCGGGGAGCTGTTTTTT	CASSLELGRRDRGTGELFF
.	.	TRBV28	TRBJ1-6	TGTGCCAGCAGTTTTCCCCGAGGGCGATATAATTCACCCCTCCACTTT	CASSFPRGRYNSPLHF
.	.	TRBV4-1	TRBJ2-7	TGCGCCAGCAGCCAAGAGGGGGGTGCGGTCTACGAGCAGTACTTC	CASSQEGGAVYEQYF
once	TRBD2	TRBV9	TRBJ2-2	TGTGCCAGCAGCGTAGGGGTAGCGGGAGGGTTGGACACCGGGGAGCTGTTTTTT	CASSVGVAGGLDTGELFF
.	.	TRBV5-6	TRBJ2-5	TGTGCCAGCAGCTTGGGGAGGTACGAGACCCAGTACTTC	CASSLGRYETQYF
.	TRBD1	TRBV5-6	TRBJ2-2	TGTGCCAGCAGCCCCTGGACAGGGACCGGGGAGCTGTTTTTT	CASSPWTGTGELFF
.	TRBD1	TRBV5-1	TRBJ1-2	TGCGCCAGCAGCTTTGGGACAGGGGGTTTGGACTATGGCTACACCTTC	CASSFGTGGLDYGYTF
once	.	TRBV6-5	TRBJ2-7	TGTGCCAGCAGTTACTCTAGCGGAAGCTCCTACGAGCAGTACTTC	CASSYSSGSSYEQYF
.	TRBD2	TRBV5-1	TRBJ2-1	TGCGCCAGCAGCTGGGGACTACCAGGCTCCTACAATGAGCAGTTCTTC	CASSWGLPGSYNEQFF
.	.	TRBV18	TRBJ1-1	TGTGCCAGCTCACCCGGGACACCAAGGAACACTGAAGCTTTCTTT	CASSPGTPRNTEAFF
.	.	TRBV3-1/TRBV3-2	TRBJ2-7	TGTGCCAGCAGCCAAGATTGGCAGGGCGGCGAGCAGTACTTC	CASSQDWQGGEQYF
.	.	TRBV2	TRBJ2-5	TGTGCCAGCAGTTATTCCACTAGTAGGGAGACCCAGTACTTC	CASSYSTSRETQYF
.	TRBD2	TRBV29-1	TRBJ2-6	TGCAGCGTTGAAGCGACTAGCGGGACGTCTGGGGCCAACGTCCTGACTTTC	CSVEATSGTSGANVLTF
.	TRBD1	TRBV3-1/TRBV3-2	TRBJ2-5	TGTGCCAGCAGCCAAGAGGACAGGGTGCGTGAGGAGACCCAGTACTTC	CASSQEDRVREETQYF